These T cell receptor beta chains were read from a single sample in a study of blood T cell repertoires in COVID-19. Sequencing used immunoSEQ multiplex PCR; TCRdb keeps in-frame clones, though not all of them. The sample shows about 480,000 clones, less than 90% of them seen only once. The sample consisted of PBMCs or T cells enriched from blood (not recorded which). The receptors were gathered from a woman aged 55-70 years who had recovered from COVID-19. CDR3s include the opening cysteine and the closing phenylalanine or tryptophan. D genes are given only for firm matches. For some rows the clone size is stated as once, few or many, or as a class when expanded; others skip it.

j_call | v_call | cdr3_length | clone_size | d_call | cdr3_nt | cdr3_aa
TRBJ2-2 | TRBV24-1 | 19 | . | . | TGTGCCACCAGTGACTACGCCTTCGCAGGTCGGACGAACACCGGGGAGCTGTTTTTT | CATSDYAFAGRTNTGELFF
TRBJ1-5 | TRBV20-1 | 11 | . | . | TGCAGTGCTAGTGAGGTCTCGGCCCAGCATTTT | CSASEVSAQHF
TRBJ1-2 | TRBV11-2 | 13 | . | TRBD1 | TGTGCCAGCAGCGTAGACAGGGGGTATGGCTACACCTTC | CASSVDRGYGYTF
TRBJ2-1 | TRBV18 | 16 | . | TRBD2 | TGTGCCAGCTCACCAGGGACTAGCGGGGAATACAATGAGCAGTTCTTC | CASSPGTSGEYNEQFF
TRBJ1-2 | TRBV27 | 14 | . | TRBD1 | TGTGCCAGCAGTCCGGGACAGGGGGCATATGGCTACACCTTC | CASSPGQGAYGYTF
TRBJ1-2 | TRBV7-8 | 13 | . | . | TGTGCCAGCAGCTTATGGTTAGTCTATGGCTACACCTTC | CASSLWLVYGYTF
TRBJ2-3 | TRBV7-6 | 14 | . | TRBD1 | TGTGCCAGCAGCCGGGACAGGGTTGCAGATACGCAGTATTTT | CASSRDRVADTQYF
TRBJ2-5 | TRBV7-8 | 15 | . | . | TGTGCCAGCAGCTTACCCCCTAGCCTCGGGGAGACCCAGTACTTC | CASSLPPSLGETQYF
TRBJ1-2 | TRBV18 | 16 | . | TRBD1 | TGTGCCAGCTCACCAGTTCAGGGGGCCTGGGTCTATGGCTACACCTTC | CASSPVQGAWVYGYTF
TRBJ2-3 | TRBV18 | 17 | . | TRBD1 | TGTGCCAGCTCACCCGGGGCAGGGGGCTCCCGCACAGATACGCAGTATTTT | CASSPGAGGSRTDTQYF
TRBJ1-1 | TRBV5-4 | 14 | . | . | TGTGCCAGCAGTTGGGGGGGGCTGAACACTGAAGCTTTCTTT | CASSWGGLNTEAFF
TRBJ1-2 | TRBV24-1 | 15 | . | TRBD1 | TGTGCCAAGGACAGGGAGAGACAGGTGGACTATGGCTACACCTTC | CAKDRERQVDYGYTF
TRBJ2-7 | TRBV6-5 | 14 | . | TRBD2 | TGTGCCAGCAGAATAGGGCCAGGGAGGGACGAGCAGTACTTC | CASRIGPGRDEQYF
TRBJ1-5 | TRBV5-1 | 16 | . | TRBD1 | TGCGCCAGCAGCTTGGGGGACAGGGGAGGCAATCAGCCCCAGCATTTT | CASSLGDRGGNQPQHF
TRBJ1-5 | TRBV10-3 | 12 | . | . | TGTGCCACCGGGACATCCAATCAGCCCCAGCATTTT | CATGTSNQPQHF
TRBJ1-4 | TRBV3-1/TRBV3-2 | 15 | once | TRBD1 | TGTGCCAGCAGCCGACGACAGGGAGCTAATGAAAAACTGTTTTTT | CASSRRQGANEKLFF
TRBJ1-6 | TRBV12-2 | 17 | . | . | TGTGCAAGTCGCTTAGCTTGGGTGCCGGGACAGGGGTTCCCCCTCCACTTT | CASRLAWVPGQGFPLHF
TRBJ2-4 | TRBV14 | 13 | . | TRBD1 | TGTGCCAGCAGCCTGACAGGGAAAAACATTCAGTACTTC | CASSLTGKNIQYF
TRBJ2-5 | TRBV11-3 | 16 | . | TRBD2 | TGTGCCAGCAGTTTAAGGACTAGCGGGGGGTTGGAGACCCAGTACTTC | CASSLRTSGGLETQYF
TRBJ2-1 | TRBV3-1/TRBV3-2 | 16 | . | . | TGTGCCAGCAGCCCCCTGAGGCTAAGCTCCTACAATGAGCAGTTCTTC | CASSPLRLSSYNEQFF
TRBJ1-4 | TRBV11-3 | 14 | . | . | TGTGCCAGCGCTCGAGGTGGAGGGAACGAAAAACTGTTTTTT | CASARGGGNEKLFF
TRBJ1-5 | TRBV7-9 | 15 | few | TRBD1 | TGTGCCAGCAGCGAGGGACAGGGCGGCAATCAGCCCCAGCATTTT | CASSEGQGGNQPQHF
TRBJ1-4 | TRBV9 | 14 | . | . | TGTGCCAGCAGCGGGCGACAGGAGGACGGAAAACTGTTTTTT | CASSGRQEDGKLFF
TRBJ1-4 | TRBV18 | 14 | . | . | TGTGCCAGCTCACCAACCCAGGGTTATGAAAAACTGTTTTTT | CASSPTQGYEKLFF
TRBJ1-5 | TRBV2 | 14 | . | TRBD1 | TGTGCCAGCAGTCCCGGGACAGCACATCAGCCCCAGCATTTT | CASSPGTAHQPQHF
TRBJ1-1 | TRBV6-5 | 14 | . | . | TGTGCCAGCAGTACCATTACAGTGAACACTGAAGCTTTCTTT | CASSTITVNTEAFF
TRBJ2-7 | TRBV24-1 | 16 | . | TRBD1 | TGTGCCACCAGTGATCGAGGCCGGACAGGGCTCGACGAGCAGTACTTC | CATSDRGRTGLDEQYF
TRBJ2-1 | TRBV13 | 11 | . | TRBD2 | TGTGCCAGCCGGGGGGGTGGTGAGCAGTTCTTC | CASRGGGEQFF
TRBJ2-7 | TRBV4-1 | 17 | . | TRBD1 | TGCGCCAGCAGCCAAGATCCCCTGACAGGGAGCTCCTACGAGCAGTACTTC | CASSQDPLTGSSYEQYF
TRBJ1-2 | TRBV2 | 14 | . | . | TGTGCCAGCAGTGTTGGGCGGGGGAACTATGGCTACACCTTC | CASSVGRGNYGYTF
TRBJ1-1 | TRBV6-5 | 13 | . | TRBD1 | TGTGCCAGCAGTCGACAGGGAGGCACTGAAGCTTTCTTT | CASSRQGGTEAFF
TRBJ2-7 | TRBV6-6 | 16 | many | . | TGTGCCAGCAGTCGATCAGGAGGGGCGGTACCCTACGAGCAGTACTTC | CASSRSGGAVPYEQYF
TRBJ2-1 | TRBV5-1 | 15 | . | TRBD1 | TGCGCCAGCAGCTTTCAACAGGGGGGATACAATGAGCAGTTCTTC | CASSFQQGGYNEQFF
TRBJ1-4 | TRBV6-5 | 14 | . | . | TGTGCCAGCAGCGGGGGGGCGCCTAATGAAAAACTGTTTTTT | CASSGGAPNEKLFF
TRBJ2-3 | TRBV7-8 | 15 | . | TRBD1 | TGTGCCAGCAGCTTAGTTGGGACAGGGAGAGATACGCAGTATTTT | CASSLVGTGRDTQYF
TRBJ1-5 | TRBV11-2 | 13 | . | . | TGTGCCAGCAGCTTAGATCGCGTGGGCCCCCAGCATTTT | CASSLDRVGPQHF
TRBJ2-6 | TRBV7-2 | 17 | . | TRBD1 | TGTGCCAGCAGCCCGGGACAGGGGTACCCTGGGGCCAACGTCCTGACTTTC | CASSPGQGYPGANVLTF
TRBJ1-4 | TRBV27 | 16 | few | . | TGTGCCAGCAGTTTGGCAGGATCTTCGACTAATGAAAAACTGTTTTTT | CASSLAGSSTNEKLFF
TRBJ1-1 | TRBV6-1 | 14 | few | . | TGTGCCAGCAGTGACCTACAGCTGACCACTGAAGCTTTCTTT | CASSDLQLTTEAFF
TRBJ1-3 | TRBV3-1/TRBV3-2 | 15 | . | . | TGTGCCAGCAGCCACACCACTGGCTCTGGAAACACCATATATTTT | CASSHTTGSGNTIYF
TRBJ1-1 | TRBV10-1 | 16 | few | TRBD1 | TGCGCCAGCTCGACAGGGGGACGTCAGGTGAACACTGAAGCTTTCTTT | CASSTGGRQVNTEAFF
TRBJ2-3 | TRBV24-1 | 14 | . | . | TGTGCCACCAGTGATACCTCCAGGGCAGATACGCAGTATTTT | CATSDTSRADTQYF
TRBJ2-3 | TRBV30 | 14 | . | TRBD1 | TGTGCCTGCACTAGGACAGGGGCCGGGGATACGCAGTATTTT | CACTRTGAGDTQYF
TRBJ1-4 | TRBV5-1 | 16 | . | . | TGCGCCAGCAGCTTGGCCGTTGGGGGCGAAGATGAAAAACTGTTTTTT | CASSLAVGGEDEKLFF
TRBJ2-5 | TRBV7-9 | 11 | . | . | TGTGCCAGCAGCTTATCGGAGACCCAGTACTTC | CASSLSETQYF
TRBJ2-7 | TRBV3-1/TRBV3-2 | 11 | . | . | TGTGCCAGCTTGGGGGCTCGCGAGCAGTACTTC | CASLGAREQYF
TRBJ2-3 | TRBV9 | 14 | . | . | TGTGCCAGCAGCGTAGGAGGAGGGGGCCGTGAGCAGTATTTT | CASSVGGGGREQYF
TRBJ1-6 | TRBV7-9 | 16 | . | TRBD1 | TGTGCCAGCACCCCGACAGGGGGGGCCTATAATTCACCCCTCCACTTT | CASTPTGGAYNSPLHF
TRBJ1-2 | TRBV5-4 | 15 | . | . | TGTGCCAGCAGCTTGGAAGGAGGAAAAGCCTATGGCTACACCTTC | CASSLEGGKAYGYTF
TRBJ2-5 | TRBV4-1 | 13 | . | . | TGCGCCAGCAGCCAGTTAGCGGCAGAGACCCAGTACTTC | CASSQLAAETQYF
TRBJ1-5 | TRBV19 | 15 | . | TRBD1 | TGTGCCAGTAGTCAGGGGGCCTATAGCAATCAGCCCCAGCATTTT | CASSQGAYSNQPQHF
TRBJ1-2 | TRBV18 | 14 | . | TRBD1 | TGTGCCAGCTCACCGACAGGGGGGAACTATGGCTACACCTTC | CASSPTGGNYGYTF